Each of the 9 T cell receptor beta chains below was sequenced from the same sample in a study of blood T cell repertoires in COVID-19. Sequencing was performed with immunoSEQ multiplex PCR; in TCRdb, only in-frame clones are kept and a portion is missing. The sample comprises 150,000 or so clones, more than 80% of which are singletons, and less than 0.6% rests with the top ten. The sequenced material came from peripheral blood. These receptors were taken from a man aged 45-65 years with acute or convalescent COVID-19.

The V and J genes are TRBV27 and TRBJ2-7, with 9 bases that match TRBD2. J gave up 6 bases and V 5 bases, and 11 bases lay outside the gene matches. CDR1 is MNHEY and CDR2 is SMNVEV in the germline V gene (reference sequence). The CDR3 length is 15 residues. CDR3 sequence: CASSTTSSGNGEQYF. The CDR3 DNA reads TGTGCCAGCAGTACAACATCTAGCGGGAACGGCGAGCAGTACTTC.

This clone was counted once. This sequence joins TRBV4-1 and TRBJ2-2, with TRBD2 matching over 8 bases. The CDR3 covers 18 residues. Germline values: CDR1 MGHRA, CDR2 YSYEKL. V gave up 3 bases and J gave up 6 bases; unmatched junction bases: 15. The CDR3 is CASSHQFGTRAHPGELFF. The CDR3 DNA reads TGCGCCAGCAGCCACCAATTTGGGACTAGGGCTCACCCCGGGGAGCTGTTTTTT.

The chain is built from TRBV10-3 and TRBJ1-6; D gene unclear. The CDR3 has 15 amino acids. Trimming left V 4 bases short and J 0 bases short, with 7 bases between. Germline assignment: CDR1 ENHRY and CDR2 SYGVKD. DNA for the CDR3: TGTGCCATCAGTGGAGTGAGCTCCTATAATTCACCCCTCCACTTT. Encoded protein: CAISGVSSYNSPLHF.

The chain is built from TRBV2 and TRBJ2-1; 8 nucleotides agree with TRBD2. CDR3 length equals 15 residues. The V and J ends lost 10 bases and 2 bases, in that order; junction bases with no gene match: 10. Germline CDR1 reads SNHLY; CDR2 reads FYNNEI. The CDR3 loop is CATAGPGLAYNEQFF. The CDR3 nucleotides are TGTGCCACAGCCGGGCCGGGACTAGCCTACAATGAGCAGTTCTTC.

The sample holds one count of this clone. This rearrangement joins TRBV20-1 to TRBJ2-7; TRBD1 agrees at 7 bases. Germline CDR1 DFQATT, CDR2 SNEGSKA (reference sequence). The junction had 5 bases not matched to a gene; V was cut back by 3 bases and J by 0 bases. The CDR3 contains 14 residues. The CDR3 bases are TGCAGTGCTAGTGGGGACAGCAGCTCCTACGAGCAGTACTTC. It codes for CSASGDSSSYEQYF.

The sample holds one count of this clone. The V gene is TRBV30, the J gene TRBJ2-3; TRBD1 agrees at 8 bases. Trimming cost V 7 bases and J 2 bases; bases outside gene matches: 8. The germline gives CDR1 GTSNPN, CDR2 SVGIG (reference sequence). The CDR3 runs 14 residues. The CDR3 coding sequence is TGTGCCTACCACAGGGGGTTCTCCACAGATACGCAGTATTTT. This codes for CAYHRGFSTDTQYF.

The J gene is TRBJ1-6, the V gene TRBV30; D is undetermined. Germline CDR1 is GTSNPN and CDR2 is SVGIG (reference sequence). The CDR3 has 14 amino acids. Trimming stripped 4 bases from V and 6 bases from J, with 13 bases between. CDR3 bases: TGTGCCTGGAATCCGGGGTACAGTAATTCACCCCTCCACTTT. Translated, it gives CAWNPGYSNSPLHF.

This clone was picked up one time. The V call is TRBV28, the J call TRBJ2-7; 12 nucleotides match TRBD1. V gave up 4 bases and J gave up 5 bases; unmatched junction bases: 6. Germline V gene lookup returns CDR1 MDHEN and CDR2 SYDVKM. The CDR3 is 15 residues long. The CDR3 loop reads CASSSRGQGADEQYF. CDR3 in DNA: TGTGCCAGCAGTTCCCGGGGACAGGGGGCCGACGAGCAGTACTTC.

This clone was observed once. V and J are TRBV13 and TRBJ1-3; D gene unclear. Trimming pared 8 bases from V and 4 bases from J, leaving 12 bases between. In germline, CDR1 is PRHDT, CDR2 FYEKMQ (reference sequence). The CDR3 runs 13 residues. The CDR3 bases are TGTGCCAGCTGCAGCGGGCGCGGAAACACCATATATTTT. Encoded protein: CASCSGRGNTIYF.